The 6 T cell receptor beta chains given below trace back to one sample, sequenced in a study of T-cell reconstitution after alpha-beta-depleted transplantation in children. General observations from the study: At the one-year point after transplant, T-cell counts and TCRbeta diversity were found to come mostly from T cells that had been newly produced.

A TCRbeta library incorporating unique molecular identifiers was prepared. Using its own MiXCR run on the PCR reads, TCRdb lists one record per CDR3 protein. The sample lists about 300,000 distinct CDR3 sequences, almost 8% seen once, with over 7.5% in the top ten. These receptors are not linked to any known antigen. The sample consisted of peripheral blood, taken 360 days after TCRalphabeta/CD19-depleted stem cell transplant. These receptor sequences come from a female patient aged 2-15 years who had a stem cell transplant for Fanconi anemia, so the T cells may come from the graft donor.

There are many counts of this clonotype. The chain couples TRBV5-5 to TRBJ2-3; the match to TRBD1 covers 7 bases. There are 16 residues in the CDR3. The V gene end was trimmed by 7 bases and the J gene end by 0 bases; junction bases not matched to a gene: 11. Germline V gene data show CDR1 as SGHKS and CDR2 as YYEKEE (reference sequence). CDR3 sequence reads: CASGYRGSPSTDTQYF. CDR3 bases: TGTGCCAGCGGCTACAGGGGCAGTCCTAGCACAGATACGCAGTATTTT. Drawing the rest from reference TRBV5-5 and TRBJ2-3, the complete variable domain is DAGVTQSPTHLIKTRGQQVTLRCSPISGHKSVSWYQQVLGQGPQFIFQYYEKEERGRGNFPDRFSARQFPNYSSELNVNALLLGDSALYLCASGYRGSPSTDTQYFGPGTRLTVL.

This clonotype showed up many times. V is TRBV20-1 and J is TRBJ2-6; 8 nucleotides align to TRBD1. This CDR3 has 18 amino acids. CDR1 is DFQATT, CDR2 SNEGSKA, per germline (reference sequence). J was trimmed by 0 bases and V by 3 bases; bases with no gene match: 10. The CDR3 protein is CSASLGRGLLSGANVLTF. The CDR3 DNA sequence: TGCAGTGCTAGTTTGGGCAGGGGGCTACTCTCTGGGGCCAACGTCCTGACTTTC.

The table lists this clonotype with many counts. This chain connects TRBV11-2 to TRBJ2-7; 8 bases fit TRBD1. Germline V gene sequence: CDR1 SGHAT, CDR2 FQNNGV. Unmatched junction bases numbered 10, after V lost 5 bases and J lost 1 base. There are 16 residues in the CDR3. DNA of the CDR3: TGTGCCAGCAGCGCACCTCCCGGGACAGGATCCTACGAGCAGTACTTC. Its protein is CASSAPPGTGSYEQYF.

This clonotype was recorded many times. V is TRBV5-4 and J is TRBJ2-2, with D possibly matching TRBD2 (5 bases). With 2 bases removed from V and 6 bases from J, the gap between germline ends came to 5 bases. This CDR3 region has 12 residues. CDR1 is SGHNT, CDR2 YYREEE, per germline (reference sequence). The DNA of the CDR3 is TGTGCCAGCAGCTTTAGCGCCGGGGAGCTGTTTTTT. This encodes CASSFSAGELFF.

CDR3 sequence reads: CASSYSRNEQFF. For the CDR3, the DNA is TGTGCCAGCAGTTACTCGAGGAATGAGCAGTTCTTC. J is TRBJ2-1 and V is TRBV6-2 or TRBV6-3; D is undetermined. Germline CDR1 is MNHEY and CDR2 is SVGEGT. This CDR3 has 12 amino acids. V lost 0 bases and J 7 bases, leaving 4 bases between the germline ends.

This clonotype was detected many times. The rearrangement uses TRBV6-1 and TRBJ2-7, with a tentative D call TRBD2 (5 bases). This CDR3 is 13 amino acids long. Trimming removed 6 bases from V and 1 base from J, with 10 bases in between. The V gene's germline CDR1 is MNHNS and CDR2 SASEGT. CDR3 loop: CASSRRGSYEQYF. The CDR3 DNA reads as TGTGCCAGCAGCCGACGGGGATCCTACGAGCAGTACTTC.